These 3 T cell receptor beta chains were sequenced from one sample in a study of cytomegalovirus exposure and HLA in healthy donors. Primers for the PCR totalled 60 Vbeta and 13 Jbeta. The protocol was immunoSEQ multiplex PCR, while the TCRdb copy is restricted to in-frame clones and leaves out a portion. This sample has about 150,000 clones, with 65% to 85% found just once. Sequencing was performed on PBMCs. All receptors derive from a woman aged 18-29 years in good health and CMV-seronegative.

This clone was observed a single time. This rearrangement joins TRBV10-3 to TRBJ1-1, with D possibly TRBD1 on 6 matching bases. Per germline, CDR1 ENHRY and CDR2 SYGVKD. The CDR3 loop spans 14 amino acids. V lost 5 bases to trimming and J lost 4 bases, with 14 bases between them. The CDR3 region is CAISSEGTSTEAFF. As DNA, the CDR3 is TGTGCCATCAGTTCCGAGGGGACAAGCACTGAAGCTTTCTTT.

The rearrangement joins TRBV11-3 to TRBJ1-1; D may be TRBD1 (6 bases). This CDR3 is built from 15 residues. Germline V gives CDR1 SGHNT, CDR2 YENEEA. V lost 5 bases to trimming and J lost 2 bases, with 15 bases between them. CDR3 DNA: TGTGCCAGCAGCCCGAGGGGGACAACCAACACTGAAGCTTTCTTT. This codes for CASSPRGTTNTEAFF.

This chain connects TRBV6-5 to TRBJ2-7; 9 nucleotides match TRBD2. The CDR3 extends over 13 amino acids. CDR1 MNHEY and CDR2 SVGAGI come from the germline V gene. V was pared by 7 bases and J by 9 bases, with 10 bases of the junction left unmatched. The CDR3 is CASKYSGGEGQYF. DNA for the CDR3: TGTGCCAGCAAGTATAGCGGGGGAGAGGGGCAGTACTTC.